These 21 T cell receptor beta chains were sequenced from one sample in a study of regulatory dendritic cells for organ transplantation. Assay: immunoSEQ multiplex PCR; the TCRdb copy retains only in-frame clones and omits some. The repertoire holds 30,000 to 45,000 clones, with about 89% as singletons. The specimen sequenced was naive CD8+ T cells from blood. Subset here: CD45RA+ naive T cells. Source of these receptors: a human donor in good health.

There are a few counts of this clone. The rearrangement joins TRBV7-9 to TRBJ1-2; D gene unclear. From germline, CDR1 is SEHNR and CDR2 FQNEAQ (reference sequence). Trimming cost V 5 bases and J 2 bases, with 15 bases left between them. CDR3 length equals 15 residues. This CDR3 is CASSPSPDPNYGYTF. The CDR3 DNA sequence: TGTGCCAGCAGCCCTAGTCCAGATCCCAACTATGGCTACACCTTC.

The chain uses TRBV7-6 and TRBJ2-2; D possibly corresponds to TRBD2 (5 bases). Trimming shortened V by 5 bases and J by 5 bases, and 9 bases separated the two germline ends. Per the germline V gene, CDR1 is SGHVS and CDR2 is FNYEAQ. CDR3 size: 13 residues. CDR3 protein: CASSPSGTGELFF. The CDR3 DNA sequence: TGTGCCAGCAGCCCCTCGGGGACCGGGGAGCTGTTTTTT.

V is TRBV5-6 and J is TRBJ1-6; no clear D. The CDR3 has 15 amino acids. Germline loops: CDR1 SGHDT, CDR2 YYEEEE. V was shortened by 0 bases and J by 4 bases, with 8 bases between the two germline ends. DNA of the CDR3: TGTGCCAGCAGCTTGGACGGAGAATATAATTCACCCCTCCACTTT. The encoded protein is CASSLDGEYNSPLHF.

This chain uses TRBV6-5 with TRBJ2-1, with TRBD2 matching 7 bases. The ends lost 2 bases at V and 7 bases at J; junction bases unmatched: 8. In germline, CDR1 is MNHEY, CDR2 SVGAGI. The length of the CDR3 is 15 residues. This chain's CDR3 is CASSYGGGSGNEQFF. CDR3 DNA: TGTGCCAGCAGTTACGGTGGCGGGAGCGGAAATGAGCAGTTCTTC.

The chain uses TRBV28 and TRBJ1-5; D is unresolved. Germline-derived CDR1 and CDR2 are MDHEN and SYDVKM. Trimming took 8 bases from V and 8 from J, leaving 4 bases between them. CDR3 length: 9 amino acids. CDR3 in amino acids: CASAEPQHF. The CDR3 coding sequence is TGTGCCAGCGCCGAGCCCCAGCATTTT. The whole variable domain, filled in from reference TRBV28 and TRBJ1-5, reads DVKVTQSSRYLVKRTGEKVFLECVQDMDHENMFWYRQDPGLGLRLIYFSYDVKMKEKGDIPEGYSVSREKKERFSLILESASTNQTSMYLCASAEPQHFGDGTRLSIL.

There are a few counts of this clone. This rearrangement joins TRBV4-1 to TRBJ2-7; TRBD2 agrees at 9 bases. Per the germline V gene, CDR1 is MGHRA and CDR2 is YSYEKL. J was trimmed by 5 bases and V by 1 base; bases with no gene match: 9. This CDR3 has 16 amino acids. The CDR3 nucleotides read TGCGCCAGCAGCCAAGCGGCATATAGCGGGAGCCACGAGCAGTACTTC. Its protein product is CASSQAAYSGSHEQYF.

As concerns this clone: Germline is not matched at one junction end, which may reflect a read error. The chain couples TRBV7-7 to TRBJ2-7, with a tentative D call TRBD1 (6 bases). The germline CDR1 and CDR2 sequences are SSHAT and FNYEAQ (reference sequence). The CDR3 runs 14 residues. CDR3 nucleotide sequence: TGTGCTAGCAGTCCCGCGCTGGGGGCTTACGAGCAGTACTTC. Its translation is CASSPALGAYEQYF.

This rearrangement joins TRBV25-1 to TRBJ2-5; D remains ambiguous. Trimming pared 6 bases from V and 1 base from J, leaving 12 bases between. Germline lookup yields CDR1 MGHDK and CDR2 SYGVNS. This CDR3 is 14 amino acids long. The CDR3 sequence: CASRSQSFQETQYF. The CDR3, as DNA: TGTGCCAGCAGGTCTCAGAGCTTCCAAGAGACCCAGTACTTC. Full variable domain (rest looked up from reference TRBV25-1 and TRBJ2-5): EADIYQTPRYLVIGTGKKITLECSQTMGHDKMYWYQQDPGMELHLIHYSYGVNSTEKGDLSSESTVSRIRTEHFPLTLESARPSHTSQYLCASRSQSFQETQYFGPGTRLLVL.

The genes are TRBV27 and TRBJ2-3; 7 bases map to TRBD1. Per the germline V gene, CDR1 is MNHEY and CDR2 is SMNVEV (reference sequence). With 3 bases clipped from V and 6 bases from J, the junction kept 6 bases outside the gene matches. CDR3 length: 14 amino acids. The DNA of the CDR3 is TGTGCCAGCAGTTTGAGACAGGGTGTGGATACGCAGTATTTT. Amino acids: CASSLRQGVDTQYF.

V usage is TRBV13 and J usage is TRBJ1-4, with 7 positions matching TRBD1. J gave up 5 bases and V 5 bases, and 5 bases lay outside the gene matches. This CDR3 spans 14 amino acids. The germline V gene has CDR1 PRHDT and CDR2 FYEKMQ (reference sequence). CDR3 bases: TGTGCCAGCAGCCCGGGACAGAGCAATGAAAAACTGTTTTTT. It encodes CASSPGQSNEKLFF.

The V call is TRBV27, the J call TRBJ1-1; D remains ambiguous. V lost 4 bases to trimming and J lost 1 base, with 10 bases between them. Looked up from germline, CDR1 is MNHEY and CDR2 is SMNVEV (reference sequence). CDR3 length: 14 residues. The CDR3 spells CASSSQPTNTEAFF. Written as DNA, the CDR3 is TGTGCCAGCAGTTCTCAACCCACGAACACTGAAGCTTTCTTT.

V usage is TRBV11-2 and J usage is TRBJ2-7; possible D gene TRBD2, 5 bases. The V end lost 1 base, the J end lost 1 base, and 8 bases lay between the germline ends. CDR3 length equals 14 residues. Germline lookup yields CDR1 SGHAT and CDR2 FQNNGV. In DNA form, the CDR3 reads TGTGCCAGCAGCTTAGGCGGGTCTTCCTACGAGCAGTACTTC. It codes for CASSLGGSSYEQYF.

The chain employs TRBV14 and TRBJ2-1, with D perhaps matching TRBD2 (6 bases). Deletions cut 5 bases from V and 5 bases from J, with 13 bases between. Per the germline V gene, CDR1 is SGHDN and CDR2 is FVKESK. This CDR3 contains 14 residues. This CDR3 reads CASSSMGGHNEQFF. CDR3 nucleotides: TGTGCCAGCAGCAGCATGGGGGGACACAATGAGCAGTTCTTC.

This clone was picked up one time. The chain is built from TRBV7-9 and TRBJ1-1, with 10 bases fitting TRBD1. V lost 6 bases to trimming and J lost 6 bases; unmatched junction nucleotides: 7. The CDR3 covers 14 residues. The germline gives CDR1 SEHNR, CDR2 FQNEAQ (reference sequence). The DNA of the CDR3 is TGTGCCAGCAGAGTCGGACAGGGGGATGCTGAAGCTTTCTTT. It is translated as CASRVGQGDAEAFF.

The chain uses TRBV7-9 and TRBJ2-1, with D possibly TRBD2 on 6 matching bases. CDR3 length: 17 amino acids. Germline-derived CDR1 and CDR2 are SEHNR and FQNEAQ (reference sequence). Trimming removed 4 bases from V and 5 bases from J, with 21 bases in between. The CDR3 nucleotides are TGTGCCAGCAGCTCGACCCGGGACTCAAACTGGGACAATGAGCAGTTCTTC. Translating gives CASSSTRDSNWDNEQFF.

The genes are TRBV7-9 and TRBJ1-5, with D unresolved. Trimming cost V 4 bases and J 6 bases, with 13 bases left between them. Germline lookup yields CDR1 SEHNR and CDR2 FQNEAQ (reference sequence). This CDR3 is 14 amino acids long. In DNA form, the CDR3 reads TGTGCCAGCAGCTGGGGTGATATAGGTCAGCCCCAGCATTTT. Translated, it gives CASSWGDIGQPQHF.

The CDR3 DNA reads as TGTGCCTGGAGGACAGACCACTACGAGCAGTACTTC. Its protein product is CAWRTDHYEQYF. This chain uses TRBV30 with TRBJ2-7, with D tentatively TRBD1 (5 bases). This CDR3 contains 12 residues. V lost 3 bases and J 3 bases, leaving 9 bases between the germline ends. Germline V gives CDR1 GTSNPN, CDR2 SVGIG (reference sequence).

This chain connects TRBV7-9 to TRBJ2-5; the D is unclear. Germline V lookup: CDR1 SEHNR, CDR2 FQNEAQ (reference sequence). There are 14 residues in the CDR3. V was trimmed by 1 base and J by 4 bases, leaving 10 bases between them. The CDR3 DNA follows: TGTGCCAGCAGCTTAGGCACGGTTTTAGAGACCCAGTACTTC. As protein: CASSLGTVLETQYF.

The chain links TRBV7-3 to TRBJ2-5; TRBD1 agrees at 7 bases. The V and J ends lost 0 bases and 3 bases, in that order; junction bases with no gene match: 1. CDR1 is SGHTA and CDR2 is FQGTGA in the germline V gene. The CDR3 is made up of 14 amino acids. The CDR3 protein is CASSLTGTEETQYF. For the CDR3, the DNA is TGTGCCAGCAGCTTAACCGGGACAGAAGAGACCCAGTACTTC.

The rearrangement uses TRBV4-3 and TRBJ2-7; 7 nucleotides match TRBD1. J lost 3 bases, V lost 3 bases, and 8 bases had no gene match. Germline V gives CDR1 LGHNA, CDR2 YSLEER. CDR3 length equals 15 residues. For the CDR3, the DNA is TGCGCCAGCAGCCAGGCTACCAGGACAGGCTACGAGCAGTACTTC. This sequence encodes CASSQATRTGYEQYF.

This clone appeared once. This chain uses TRBV4-2 with TRBJ2-7; possible D gene TRBD2, 6 bases. Per germline, CDR1 LGHNA and CDR2 YNFKEQ. CDR3 length: 13 residues. V dropped 1 base and J dropped 4 bases, with 8 bases sitting between them. CDR3: CASSQARGYEQYF. CDR3 nucleotide sequence: TGTGCCAGCAGCCAAGCTCGGGGGTACGAGCAGTACTTC.